Following are 21 T cell receptor beta chains from one sample sequenced in a study of T-cell reconstitution after alpha-beta-depleted transplantation in children. Researchers prepared the TCRbeta library using unique molecular identifiers, the study reports. From the PCR reads, TCRdb called clonotypes with MiXCR, one entry per CDR3 protein. The table includes some 600,000 distinct CDR3 sequences, approximately 17% detected once. This material consisted of PBMCs from the stem cell graft donor, taken from the stem cell graft. These receptors all come from a human donor who donated a stem cell graft to a child with acute myeloid leukemia.

This rearrangement joins TRBV29-1 to TRBJ2-3, with D possibly TRBD2 on 6 matching bases. The germline V and J ends were trimmed by 4 bases and 2 bases, with 13 bases remaining between them. The CDR3 length is 14 residues. Germline lookup yields CDR1 SQVTM and CDR2 ANQGSEA. DNA of the CDR3: TGCAGCGTTGTTGGCCTAGCGCCCACAGATACGCAGTATTTT. Its protein product is CSVVGLAPTDTQYF.

This chain uses TRBV27 with TRBJ2-1; 8 bases are a match to TRBD2. The CDR3 loop spans 16 amino acids. Germline CDR1 is MNHEY and CDR2 is SMNVEV (reference sequence). Trimming took 5 bases from V and 0 from J; bases not matched to a gene: 6. The CDR3 bases are TGTGCCAGCAGTACGCTTAGCGGGGTCTCCTACAATGAGCAGTTCTTC. It specifies CASSTLSGVSYNEQFF.

The chain uses TRBV29-1 and TRBJ2-7; weak D call: TRBD1 (7 bases). Germline CDR1 reads SQVTM; CDR2 reads ANQGSEA. This CDR3 region has 14 residues. Between the trimmed V and J ends, which lost 6 bases and 2 bases, there was a span of 17 bases. CDR3 DNA: TGCAGCGTGCTGGGGGGACAGAGAGCCTACGAGCAGTACTTC. Translated: CSVLGGQRAYEQYF.

The rearrangement joins TRBV3-1 to TRBJ1-2; D is perhaps TRBD1 (6 bases). The CDR3 length is 14 residues. Deletions cut 1 base from V and 4 bases from J, with 10 bases between. The germline CDR1 and CDR2 sequences are LGHDT and YNNKEL (reference sequence). CDR3 residues: CASSQGTDLYGYTF. In nucleotides, the CDR3 is TGTGCCAGCAGCCAAGGGACAGACCTCTATGGCTACACCTTC.

This clonotype was detected only a few times. CDR3 coding DNA: TGTGCCACCAGCCCAGGGCGGGGGAGCTCCTACGAGCAGTACTTC. Encoded protein: CATSPGRGSSYEQYF. The V call is TRBV15, the J call TRBJ2-7; 7 nucleotides agree with TRBD2. V lost 5 bases and J lost 0; bases outside the gene matches: 7. Germline loops: CDR1 LNHNV, CDR2 YYDKDF (reference sequence). There are 15 residues in the CDR3.

This clonotype was counted at least ten times. The chain uses TRBV10-3 and TRBJ2-7; tentatively, D is TRBD2 (6 bases). V was cut by 4 bases and J by 9 bases, with 16 bases left in between. The CDR3 totals 13 residues. CDR1 is ENHRY and CDR2 is SYGVKD in the germline V gene. CDR3 nucleotides: TGTGCCATCAGTGGGCGGGAAGTACTTGGGCAGTACGTC. Translated, it gives CAISGREVLGQYV.

The sample holds many counts of this clonotype. The chain joins TRBV20-1 to TRBJ2-2, with 7 bases aligning to TRBD1. The CDR3 has 12 residues. CDR1 and CDR2 from the germline V gene are DFQATT and SNEGSKA (reference sequence). The CDR3 loop reads CRGTVDTGELFF. The CDR3 coding sequence is TGCAGAGGGACAGTGGACACCGGGGAGCTGTTTTTT.

J is TRBJ2-3 and V is TRBV6-4; 7 bases are shared with TRBD2. V shed 4 bases, J shed 2 bases, and the junction held 0 bases outside the gene matches. This CDR3 spans 13 amino acids. Germline loops: CDR1 MRHNA, CDR2 SNTAGT. This chain's CDR3 is CASSGDYTDTQYF. In nucleotides, the CDR3 is TGTGCCAGCAGTGGGGACTACACAGATACGCAGTATTTT.

This clonotype was seen many times. The rearrangement links TRBV12-3 or TRBV12-4 to TRBJ1-5; 8 bases are a match to TRBD1. The CDR3 is 16 amino acids. V shed 7 bases and J 0 bases; nucleotides not matched to a gene: 8. The CDR3 region is CASTIQGVYSNQPQHF. CDR3 nucleotides: TGTGCCAGCACCATACAGGGGGTGTATAGCAATCAGCCCCAGCATTTT.

CDR3 sequence: CASSLGSPSQQYF. CDR3 nucleotides: TGTGCCAGCAGCTTAGGGTCCCCCTCGCAGCAGTACTTC. The chain uses TRBV7-2 and TRBJ2-7; no clear D. The germline gives CDR1 SGHTA, CDR2 FQGNSA. Trimming took 1 base from V and 8 from J, leaving 12 bases between them. This CDR3 region has 13 residues.

This clonotype came up many times. V and J are TRBV20-1 and TRBJ2-3; D possibly corresponds to TRBD2 (7 bases). V lost 3 bases, J lost 3 bases, and 13 bases lay in between. The CDR3 is made up of 14 amino acids. Germline V gives CDR1 DFQATT, CDR2 SNEGSKA (reference sequence). For the CDR3, the DNA is TGCAGTGCTAGCGGGGGGCTAGCAACAGATACGCAGTATTTT. Protein sequence: CSASGGLATDTQYF.

The chain combines TRBV12-3 or TRBV12-4 with TRBJ1-4; no definite D call. This CDR3 has 15 residues. V shed 5 bases and J shed 3 bases, with 13 bases lying between them. The CDR3 spells CASSPRTVPNEKLFF. DNA for the CDR3: TGTGCCAGCAGTCCAAGGACGGTACCTAATGAAAAACTGTTTTTT.

Many counts were recorded for this clonotype. V gene TRBV20-1 combines with J gene TRBJ2-1; TRBD2 aligns across 10 bases. This CDR3 region has 17 residues. The V gene's germline CDR1 is DFQATT and CDR2 SNEGSKA (reference sequence). The V and J ends lost 4 bases and 1 base, in that order; junction bases with no gene match: 10. This CDR3 reads CSAIAAGGPISYNEQFF. The DNA of the CDR3 is TGCAGTGCTATCGCAGCGGGGGGGCCCATATCCTACAATGAGCAGTTCTTC.

V is TRBV10-3 and J is TRBJ2-5, with a weak D call TRBD2 (5 bases). Germline V gene sequence: CDR1 ENHRY, CDR2 SYGVKD. The CDR3 consists of 16 residues. The germline V and J ends were trimmed by 6 bases and 0 bases, with 17 bases remaining between them. CDR3 loop: CAISPSGIFNQETQYF. For the CDR3, the DNA is TGTGCCATCAGCCCCTCCGGGATCTTCAACCAAGAGACCCAGTACTTC.

This clonotype was seen ten or more times. The V call is TRBV7-2, the J call TRBJ1-1, with TRBD1 identical over 10 bases. With 6 bases clipped from V and 5 bases from J, the junction kept 6 bases outside the gene matches. The CDR3 totals 14 residues. Germline lookup yields CDR1 SGHTA and CDR2 FQGNSA. Written as DNA, the CDR3 is TGTGCCAGCAGTCGGGACAGGGGTGGGACTGAAGCTTTCTTT. It specifies CASSRDRGGTEAFF.

The gene calls are TRBV7-2 and TRBJ2-3; 8 bases are a match to TRBD1. The V gene end was trimmed by 1 base and the J gene end by 2 bases; junction bases not matched to a gene: 8. The CDR3 spans 17 residues. CDR1 is SGHTA, CDR2 FQGNSA, per germline. The CDR3 loop reads CASSLGRTGMVTDTQYF. The CDR3 coding sequence is TGTGCCAGCAGCTTAGGAAGGACAGGGATGGTCACAGATACGCAGTATTTT.

This clonotype has at least ten counts. The junction does not match germline at one end; this may be a read error. This chain uses TRBV29-1 with TRBJ2-5; D is possibly TRBD2 (6 bases). This CDR3 contains 11 residues. Germline CDR1 and CDR2: SQVTM and ANQGSEA. The DNA of the CDR3 is TGCAGCGCAATCATCCGGACTACCCGACACTTC. It encodes CSAIIRTTRHF.

This clonotype was picked up a small number of times. This rearrangement joins TRBV7-9 to TRBJ1-4; the D is unclear. In germline, CDR1 is SEHNR, CDR2 FQNEAQ (reference sequence). V was cut by 4 bases and J by 6 bases, with 18 bases left in between. There are 16 residues in the CDR3. The CDR3 coding sequence is TGTGCCAGCAGCTCTCAAGATCCCTTATCTTATGAAAAACTGTTTTTT. It yields the protein CASSSQDPLSYEKLFF.

This clonotype was recorded at least ten times. CDR3 amino acids: CSVGQNRDGDGYTF. The CDR3 bases are TGCAGCGTTGGCCAGAACAGGGATGGTGATGGCTACACCTTC. This chain links TRBV29-1 with TRBJ1-2, with D possibly matching TRBD1 (6 bases). The germline V gene has CDR1 SQVTM and CDR2 ANQGSEA. The CDR3 spans 14 residues. Trimming removed 4 bases from V and 6 bases from J, with 18 bases in between.

V usage is TRBV7-8 and J usage is TRBJ2-7; D gene unclear. The germline V and J ends were trimmed by 0 bases and 6 bases, with 12 bases remaining between them. Germline CDR1 reads SGHVS; CDR2 reads FQNEAQ. The CDR3 length is 14 residues. CDR3 sequence (DNA): TGTGCCAGCAGCTTAGCAGGGTCTCAGATCGAGCAGTACTTC. The encoded protein is CASSLAGSQIEQYF.

This sequence joins TRBV10-3 and TRBJ2-5, with 9 nucleotides matching TRBD1. The CDR3 is 13 residues long. V lost 7 bases, J lost 5 bases, and 5 bases stayed unmatched. Per the germline V gene, CDR1 is ENHRY and CDR2 is SYGVKD. CDR3: CAIKQGAGETQYF. The CDR3 bases are TGTGCCATCAAACAGGGGGCCGGGGAGACCCAGTACTTC.